What follows describes a single T cell receptor beta chain. Its antigen is currently unknown. CDR1 is WSHSY, CDR2 SAAADI, per germline. This CDR3 is 14 amino acids long. The ends were cut back, 4 bases at V and 0 bases at J, with 9 bases in the middle. Assay: immunoSEQ multiplex PCR; the TCRdb copy retains only in-frame clones and omits some. The table lists more than 850,000 clones, 75% to 80% of them singletons. The sample belongs to a study of shared clonotypes between healthy human individuals. Regarding the study as a whole: Non-shared clonotypes had lower generation probabilities than those shared by all four donors.

The receptor was derived from a man in his late teens or twenties in good health. Some clones in this sample may be carry-over from other donors' samples. What was sequenced was memory CD4+ T cells from PBMCs. Subset specified: CD45RA-negative fraction. This chain joins TRBV10-2 and TRBJ1-1; D perhaps matches TRBD1 (5 bases). The CDR3 nucleotides are TGCGCCAGCAGTGCGGCAGGGATGAACACTGAAGCTTTCTTT. Translation: CASSAAGMNTEAFF.